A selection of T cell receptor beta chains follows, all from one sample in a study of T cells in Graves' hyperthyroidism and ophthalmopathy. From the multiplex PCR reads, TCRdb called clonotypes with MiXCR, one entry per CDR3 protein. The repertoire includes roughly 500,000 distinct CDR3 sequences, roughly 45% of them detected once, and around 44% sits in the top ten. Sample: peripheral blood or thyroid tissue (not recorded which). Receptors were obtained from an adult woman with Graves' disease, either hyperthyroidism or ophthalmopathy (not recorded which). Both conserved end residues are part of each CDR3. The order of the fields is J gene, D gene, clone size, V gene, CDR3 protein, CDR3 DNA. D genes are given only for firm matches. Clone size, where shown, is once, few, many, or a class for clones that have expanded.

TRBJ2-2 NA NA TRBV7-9 CASNLDRPNTGELFF TGTGCCAGCAACCTAGACAGACCGAACACCGGGGAGCTGTTTTTT
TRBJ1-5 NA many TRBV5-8 CASSPKGRVEPQHF TGTGCCAGCAGCCCGAAGGGCAGGGTGGAGCCCCAGCATTTT
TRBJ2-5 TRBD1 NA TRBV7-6 CASSHYGQERPETQYF TGTGCCAGCAGCCACTACGGACAGGAGAGGCCAGAGACCCAGTACTTC
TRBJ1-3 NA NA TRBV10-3 CALSGSGNTIYF TGTGCCCTTTCAGGGTCTGGAAACACCATATATTTT
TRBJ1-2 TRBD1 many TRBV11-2 CASSSLRDRRTTNYGYTF TGTGCCAGCAGCTCACTCCGGGACAGAAGGACCACTAACTATGGCTACACCTTC
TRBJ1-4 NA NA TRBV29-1 CSVGYGETNEKLFF TGCAGCGTTGGGTATGGTGAAACTAATGAAAAACTGTTTTTT
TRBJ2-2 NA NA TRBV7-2 CASSKLTGELFF TGTGCCAGCAGCAAACTCACCGGGGAGCTGTTTTTT
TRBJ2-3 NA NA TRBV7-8 CASSAGATDTQYF TGTGCCAGCAGTGCTGGTGCCACAGATACGCAGTATTTT
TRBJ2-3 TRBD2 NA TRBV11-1 CASSKRDVSNTQYF TGTGCCAGCAGCAAGCGGGACGTGTCGAATACGCAGTATTTT
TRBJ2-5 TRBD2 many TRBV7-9 CASSFPGLAGLALETQYF TGTGCCAGCAGCTTCCCAGGGCTAGCGGGCCTAGCACTAGAGACCCAGTACTTC
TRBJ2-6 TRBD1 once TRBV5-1 CASSSGQDGANVLTF TGCGCCAGCAGCTCGGGACAGGATGGGGCCAACGTCCTGACTTTC
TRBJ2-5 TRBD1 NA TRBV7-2 CASSIQTAAGGYQETQYF TGTGCCAGCAGCATACAGACAGCGGCAGGGGGATACCAAGAGACCCAGTACTTC
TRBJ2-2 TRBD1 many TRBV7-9 CASSSWTGNTGELFF TGTGCCAGCAGCTCTTGGACAGGGAACACCGGGGAGCTGTTTTTT
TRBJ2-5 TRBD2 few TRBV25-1 CASSESGRARETQYF TGTGCCAGCAGTGAATCCGGGAGGGCGCGTGAGACCCAGTACTTC